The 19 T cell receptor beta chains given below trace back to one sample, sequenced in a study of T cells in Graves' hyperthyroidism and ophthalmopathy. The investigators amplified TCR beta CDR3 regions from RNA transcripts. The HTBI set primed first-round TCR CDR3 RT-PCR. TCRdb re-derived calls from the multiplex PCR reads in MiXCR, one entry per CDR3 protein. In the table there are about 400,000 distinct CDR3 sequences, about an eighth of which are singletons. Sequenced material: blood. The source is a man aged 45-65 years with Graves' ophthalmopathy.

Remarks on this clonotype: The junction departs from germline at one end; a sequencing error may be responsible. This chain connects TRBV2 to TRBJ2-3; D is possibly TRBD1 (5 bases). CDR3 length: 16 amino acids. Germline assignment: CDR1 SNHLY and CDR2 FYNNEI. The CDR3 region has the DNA TGTGCCAGCACGCCCAGGGCGGCTTATAGCACAGATACGCGGTATTTT. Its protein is CASTPRAAYSTDTRYF.

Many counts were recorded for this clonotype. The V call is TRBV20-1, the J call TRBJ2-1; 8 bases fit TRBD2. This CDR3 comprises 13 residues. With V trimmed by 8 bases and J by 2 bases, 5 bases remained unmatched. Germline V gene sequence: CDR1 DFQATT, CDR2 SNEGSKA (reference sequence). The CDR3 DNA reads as TGCAGTCCTACTAGCGGACCCTACAATGAGCAGTTCTTC. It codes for CSPTSGPYNEQFF.

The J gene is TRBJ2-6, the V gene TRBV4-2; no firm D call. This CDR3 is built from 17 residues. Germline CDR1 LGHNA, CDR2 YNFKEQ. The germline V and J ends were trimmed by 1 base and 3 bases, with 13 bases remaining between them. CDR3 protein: CASSQAQTSIGANVLTF. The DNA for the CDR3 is TGTGCCAGCAGCCAAGCGCAGACTTCGATTGGGGCCAACGTCCTGACTTTC.

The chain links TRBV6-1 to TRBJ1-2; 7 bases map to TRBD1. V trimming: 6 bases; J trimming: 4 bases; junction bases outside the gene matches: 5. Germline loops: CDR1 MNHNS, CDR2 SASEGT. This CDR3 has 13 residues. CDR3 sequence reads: CASRIGTVYGYTF. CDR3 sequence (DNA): TGTGCCAGCAGGATCGGGACAGTCTATGGCTACACCTTC.

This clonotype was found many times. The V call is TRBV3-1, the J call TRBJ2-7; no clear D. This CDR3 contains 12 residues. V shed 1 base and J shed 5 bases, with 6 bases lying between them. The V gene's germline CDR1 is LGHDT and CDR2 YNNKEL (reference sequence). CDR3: CASSQVGNEQYF. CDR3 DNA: TGTGCCAGCAGCCAAGTCGGAAACGAGCAGTACTTC.

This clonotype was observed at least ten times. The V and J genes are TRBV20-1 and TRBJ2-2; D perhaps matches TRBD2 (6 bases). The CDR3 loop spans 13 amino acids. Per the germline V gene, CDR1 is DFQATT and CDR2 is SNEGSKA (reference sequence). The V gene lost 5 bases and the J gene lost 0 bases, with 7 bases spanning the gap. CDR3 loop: CSARLANTGELFF. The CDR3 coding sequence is TGCAGTGCTCGACTAGCGAACACCGGGGAGCTGTTTTTT.

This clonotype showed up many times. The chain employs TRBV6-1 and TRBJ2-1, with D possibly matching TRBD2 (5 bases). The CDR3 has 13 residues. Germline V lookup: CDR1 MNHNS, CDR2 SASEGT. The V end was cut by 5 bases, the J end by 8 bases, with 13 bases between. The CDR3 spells CASSTGELHEQFF. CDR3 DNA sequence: TGTGCCAGCAGTACCGGGGAGTTGCATGAGCAGTTCTTC.

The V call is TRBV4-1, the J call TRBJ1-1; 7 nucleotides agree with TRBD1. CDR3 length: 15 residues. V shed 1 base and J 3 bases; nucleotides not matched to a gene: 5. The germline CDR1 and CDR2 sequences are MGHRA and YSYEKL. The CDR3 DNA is TGCGCCAGCAGCCAAGGGGAAGGGGGCTACACTGAAGCTTTCTTT. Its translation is CASSQGEGGYTEAFF.

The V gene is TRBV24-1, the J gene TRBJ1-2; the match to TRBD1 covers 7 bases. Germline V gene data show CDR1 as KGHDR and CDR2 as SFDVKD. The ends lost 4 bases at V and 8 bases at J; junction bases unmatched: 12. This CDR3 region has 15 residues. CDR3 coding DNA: TGTGCCACCAGTGACCCCCGAACAGGGGATCGGGGCTACACCTTC. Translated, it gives CATSDPRTGDRGYTF.

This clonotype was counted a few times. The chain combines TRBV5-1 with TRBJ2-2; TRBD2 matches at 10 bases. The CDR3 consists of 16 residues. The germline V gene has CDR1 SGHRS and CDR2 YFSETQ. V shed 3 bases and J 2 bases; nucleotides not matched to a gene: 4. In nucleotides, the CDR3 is TGCGCCAGCAGCTGGAGGACTAGCGGAAACACCGGGGAGCTGTTTTTT. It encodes CASSWRTSGNTGELFF.

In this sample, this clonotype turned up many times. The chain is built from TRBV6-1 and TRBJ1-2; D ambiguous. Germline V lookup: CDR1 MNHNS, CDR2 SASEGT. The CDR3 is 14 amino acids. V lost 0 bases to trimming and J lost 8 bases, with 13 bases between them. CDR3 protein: CASSEAIRNGGYTF. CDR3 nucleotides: TGTGCCAGCAGTGAAGCGATCCGAAACGGGGGCTACACCTTC.

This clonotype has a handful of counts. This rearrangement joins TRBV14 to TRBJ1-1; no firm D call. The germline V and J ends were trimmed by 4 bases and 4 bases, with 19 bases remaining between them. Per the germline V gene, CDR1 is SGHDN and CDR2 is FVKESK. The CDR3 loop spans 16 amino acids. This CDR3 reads CASSRDIRLGSTEAFF. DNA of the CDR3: TGTGCCAGCAGCCGAGACATAAGATTAGGGAGCACTGAAGCTTTCTTT.

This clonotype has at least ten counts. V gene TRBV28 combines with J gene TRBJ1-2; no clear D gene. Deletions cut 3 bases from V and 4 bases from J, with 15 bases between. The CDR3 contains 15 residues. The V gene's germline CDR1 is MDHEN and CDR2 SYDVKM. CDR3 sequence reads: CASSFSAGSFYGYTF. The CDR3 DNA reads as TGTGCCAGCAGTTTTAGCGCCGGCTCCTTCTATGGCTACACCTTC.

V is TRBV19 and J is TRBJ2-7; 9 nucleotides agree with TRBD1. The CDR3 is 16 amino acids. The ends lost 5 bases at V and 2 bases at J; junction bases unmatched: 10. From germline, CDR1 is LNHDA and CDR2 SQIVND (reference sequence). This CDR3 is CASSDPGQGAPYEQYF. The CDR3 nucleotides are TGTGCCAGTAGTGACCCGGGACAGGGAGCCCCCTACGAGCAGTACTTC.

DNA for the CDR3: TGTGCCAGCAGCCAAGATTTGGCACCTACTAACTATGGCTACACCTTC. Protein sequence: CASSQDLAPTNYGYTF. The rearrangement joins TRBV14 to TRBJ1-2; no definite D call. CDR3 length: 16 amino acids. V was clipped by 0 bases and J by 0 bases, with 11 bases between them. CDR1 and CDR2 from the germline V gene are SGHDN and FVKESK.

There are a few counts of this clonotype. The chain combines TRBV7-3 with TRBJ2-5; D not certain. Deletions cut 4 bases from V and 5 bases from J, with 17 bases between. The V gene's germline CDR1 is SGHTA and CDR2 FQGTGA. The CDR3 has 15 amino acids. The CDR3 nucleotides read TGTGCCAGCAGCTGGGATAATAGGATGAGGGAGACCCAGTACTTC. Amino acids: CASSWDNRMRETQYF. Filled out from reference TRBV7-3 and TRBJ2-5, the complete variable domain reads GAGVSQTPSNKVTEKGKYVELRCDPISGHTALYWYRQSLGQGPEFLIYFQGTGAADDSGLPNDRFFAVRPEGSVSTLKIQRTERGDSAVYLCASSWDNRMRETQYFGPGTRLLVL.

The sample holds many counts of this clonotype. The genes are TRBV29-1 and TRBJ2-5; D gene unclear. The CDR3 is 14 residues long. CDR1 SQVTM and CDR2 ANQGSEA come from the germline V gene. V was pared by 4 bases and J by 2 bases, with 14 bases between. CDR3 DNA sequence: TGCAGCGTTGGTTGGGGTTTGGTACAAGAGACCCAGTACTTC. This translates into CSVGWGLVQETQYF.

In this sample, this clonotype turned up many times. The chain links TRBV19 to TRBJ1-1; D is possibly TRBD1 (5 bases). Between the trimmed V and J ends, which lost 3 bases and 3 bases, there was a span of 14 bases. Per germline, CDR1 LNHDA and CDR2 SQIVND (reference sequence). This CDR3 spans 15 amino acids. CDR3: CASSIKRGKDTEAFF. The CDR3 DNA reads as TGTGCCAGTAGTATTAAGCGGGGGAAGGACACTGAAGCTTTCTTT. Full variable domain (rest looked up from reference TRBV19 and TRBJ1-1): DGGITQSPKYLFRKEGQNVTLSCEQNLNHDAMYWYRQDPGQGLRLIYYSQIVNDFQKGDIAEGYSVSREKKESFPLTVTSAQKNPTAFYLCASSIKRGKDTEAFFGQGTRLTVV.

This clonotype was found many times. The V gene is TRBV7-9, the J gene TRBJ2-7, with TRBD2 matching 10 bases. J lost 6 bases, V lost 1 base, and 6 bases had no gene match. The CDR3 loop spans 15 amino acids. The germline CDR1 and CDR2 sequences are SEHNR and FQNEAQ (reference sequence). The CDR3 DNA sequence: TGTGCCAGCAGCTTAGTGGCTAGCGGGAGTTCCGAGCAGTACTTC. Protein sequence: CASSLVASGSSEQYF.